The 9 T cell receptor beta chains in this list originate from one sample, sequenced in a study of graft-versus-host responses after intestinal transplantation. Repertoires were generated with immunoSEQ multiplex PCR, while TCRdb's copy carries only in-frame clones and drops some. The repertoire holds fewer than 110,000 clones, over 80% seen once, with 0.6% to 0.8% in the top ten. These receptors' antigens are unknown. The material was unstimulated CD4+ T cells sorted from spleen or lymph node cells, obtained before transplant. The receptors derive from a human donor who was the organ donor for an intestinal transplant.

This clone has a handful of counts. This rearrangement joins TRBV20-1 to TRBJ1-1; D is undetermined. The CDR3 has 11 amino acids. Deletions cut 2 bases from V and 3 bases from J, with 4 bases between. Germline V gives CDR1 DFQATT, CDR2 SNEGSKA (reference sequence). The CDR3 bases are TGCAGTGCTAGACAGGACACTGAAGCTTTCTTT. It is translated as CSARQDTEAFF.

The chain links TRBV19 to TRBJ1-6; 11 bases are shared with TRBD1. The CDR3 has 16 amino acids. With V trimmed by 3 bases and J by 7 bases, 5 bases remained unmatched. CDR1 and CDR2 (germline): LNHDA, SQIVND (reference sequence). CDR3 nucleotide sequence: TGTGCCAGTAGTATGGGACAGGGGGTCACCAATTCACCCCTCCACTTT. Amino acids: CASSMGQGVTNSPLHF. The full variable domain, with the rest looked up from reference TRBV19 and TRBJ1-6, is DGGITQSPKYLFRKEGQNVTLSCEQNLNHDAMYWYRQDPGQGLRLIYYSQIVNDFQKGDIAEGYSVSREKKESFPLTVTSAQKNPTAFYLCASSMGQGVTNSPLHFGNGTRLTVT.

This clone was seen more than once but under ten times. The rearrangement uses TRBV2 and TRBJ1-4; 8 nucleotides match TRBD1. J lost 7 bases, V lost 7 bases, and 8 bases had no gene match. The length of the CDR3 is 14 residues. Germline CDR1 reads SNHLY; CDR2 reads FYNNEI. This CDR3 reads CASIQEQGGEKLFF. In DNA form, the CDR3 reads TGTGCCAGCATTCAGGAACAGGGGGGTGAAAAACTGTTTTTT.

This chain connects TRBV18 to TRBJ2-6; tentatively, D is TRBD1 (6 bases). The CDR3 loop spans 15 amino acids. Looked up from germline, CDR1 is KGHSH and CDR2 is LQKENI. V was trimmed by 3 bases and J by 0 bases, leaving 6 bases between them. Here the CDR3 reads CASSPDSSGANVLTF. CDR3 coding DNA: TGTGCCAGCTCACCGGACAGCTCTGGGGCCAACGTCCTGACTTTC.

The chain links TRBV9 to TRBJ1-1; 9 bases fit TRBD1. Germline V gene data show CDR1 as SGDLS and CDR2 as YYNGEE. The V segment lost 4 bases and the J segment 6 bases; nucleotides outside the gene matches: 10. This CDR3 is 15 amino acids long. The CDR3 protein is CASSLKGQGISEAFF. In nucleotides, the CDR3 is TGTGCCAGCAGCCTTAAAGGACAGGGGATTTCTGAAGCTTTCTTT.

The V call is TRBV2, the J call TRBJ1-1; no firm D call. This CDR3 contains 10 residues. Looked up from germline, CDR1 is SNHLY and CDR2 is FYNNEI. Trimming cost V 8 bases and J 5 bases, with 6 bases left between them. The CDR3 bases are TGTGCCAGCGGGAGGACTGAAGCTTTCTTT. Protein product: CASGRTEAFF.

This chain connects TRBV18 to TRBJ1-6, with 8 bases identical to TRBD1. V was clipped by 0 bases and J by 10 bases; unmatched bases: 5. Germline V gives CDR1 KGHSH, CDR2 LQKENI. The CDR3 runs 15 residues. DNA of the CDR3: TGTGCCAGCTCACCACCTCAGGGGGCAGGATCACCCCTCCACTTT. Translation: CASSPPQGAGSPLHF.

This chain links TRBV9 with TRBJ1-5; no reliable D call. Trimming pared 0 bases from V and 6 bases from J, leaving 10 bases between. Germline loops: CDR1 SGDLS, CDR2 YYNGEE. The CDR3 sequence is 14 residues long. DNA for the CDR3: TGTGCCAGCAGCGTAGGGCAGGAGGGTCAGCCCCAGCATTTT. Translated, it gives CASSVGQEGQPQHF. Based on the CDR3 plus reference TRBV9 and TRBJ1-5, the full variable domain is DSGVTQTPKHLITATGQRVTLRCSPRSGDLSVYWYQQSLDQGLQFLIQYYNGEERAKGNILERFSAQQFPDLHSELNLSSLELGDSALYFCASSVGQEGQPQHFGDGTRLSIL.

V usage is TRBV18 and J usage is TRBJ1-1; unclear D gene. CDR1 and CDR2 from the germline V gene are KGHSH and LQKENI. V gave up 1 base and J gave up 5 bases, with 11 bases separating them. This CDR3 is 14 amino acids long. The CDR3 nucleotides are TGTGCCAGCTCACCACTAGAGTCGATAACTGAAGCTTTCTTT. Amino acid sequence: CASSPLESITEAFF.